One T cell receptor (beta chain) is described in this entry. Its binding antigen is unknown. There are no base qualities to consult, and no much larger clone falls within one base. This entry belongs to a study of cytomegalovirus exposure and HLA in healthy donors (dated by TCRdb to between 2016 and 2019). Study-wide context: An earlier analysis of some 600 of the donors reported around 280 Gb of sequence data and 95 million to 130 million unique TCR beta sequences obtained from about 170 million T cells. A separate validation cohort of 100 to 150 different subjects was used in addition to the roughly 700-subject first cohort. An earlier analysis of 587 of the donors applied high-throughput TCR beta sequencing to assess whether each TCR beta V gene segment acted as functional or pseudogenic. To study patterns of TCR occurrence, a later analysis re-analyzed previously published TCR beta repertoires from around 670 donors and added high-resolution HLA genotyping. A later genetic analysis took genome-wide SNP genotypes for about 55% of the 666 donors and used that subset as a discovery cohort. Donor age, sex, ethnicity and CMV serostatus were compiled together with the repertoire data. HLA typing included class I and class II loci at four-digit resolution. About five DR-DQ haplotypes were handled as single units for association and clustering, since linkage in the cohort was strong. In the later analysis, no new phenotypic data were used to find candidate immune exposures; instead, reliance was placed on TCR beta sequences and their occurrence across donors. An early release that covered around 590 HLA-typed donors contained about 300 gigabases of sequencing data and 70 million to 100 million unique TCR sequences. The genetic ancestry cluster associated with self-reported Caucasian donors included 81% of the approximately 430 genotyped donors. All discovery cohort repertoires had been generated on a single sequencing platform. The number of donors typed differed by locus, with roughly 629-640 for A, B, C, DRB1 and DQB1, more than 500 for DQA1, under 610 for DPA1, and 400 to 490 for DPB1. To predict cytomegalovirus infection status, the study combined high-throughput TCR immunosequencing, statistical association of individual TCRs with disease status, and machine learning. Among 398 genotyped donors of the cohort, an average of around 240,000 unique TCR beta nucleotide sequences were sequenced per donor, about a sixth of them non-productive. The study aimed to test whether cataloging public T cell receptors could reveal signatures of past pathogen exposure. The T cell repertoires of under 700 subjects were profiled by immunosequencing and related to cytomegalovirus serostatus.

Results the study describes overall, beyond this receptor: A few of the identified cytomegalovirus-associated TCR beta chains were confirmed in vitro to be specific for cytomegalovirus antigens. In a later analysis, some 18,000 TCR beta sequences were associated with specific HLA alleles at a false discovery rate of 0.05. In a later analysis, several top co-occurrence clusters were reported to appear linked to parvovirus B19, influenza, CMV and Epstein-Barr virus. The classifier was reported to diagnose cytomegalovirus status with high specificity and sensitivity in both the original cohort and the validation cohort. According to the authors, the approach could potentially be generalized to other disease states and immunological phenotypes. A further reported finding was that TCR beta sequences accurately predicted the HLA-A and HLA-B alleles for most subjects in the first cohort. A cluster of highly shared sequence variants was judged likely to represent a technical artifact of the sequencing pipeline. According to a later analysis, TCR association rates differed among HLA loci, with DRB1 alleles showing the most associated TCRs and HLA-C alleles showing the fewest. When HLA alleles, especially DR and DQ, strongly co-occurred, attributing TCR associations to individual alleles was difficult. Only TCR beta chains were sequenced in this cohort, and the absence of alpha or paired-chain data limited detectable features. The study listed around 160 TCR beta chains as associated with cytomegalovirus. Because HLA typing was unavailable for some donors at each locus, only the typed subset was used in association tests. Compared with equally common non-associated chains, HLA-associated TCR beta chains in a later analysis were more clonally expanded and had lower generation probabilities. In a later genetic analysis, a missense DCLRE1C variant was associated with V-gene and J-gene trimming of TCR beta chains, and the association was replicated in an independent cohort. Presence/absence analyses assumed roughly uniform sequencing depth across donors, an assumption that may not hold. Approximately 16 rarely observed V segments, including chromosome 9 orphons, were excluded from the earlier analysis of a few hundred of the donors because counts were too low. Immune exposure information for the cohort was limited to CMV serostatus. Correlated functional status among segregating V segments might be attributable to linkage disequilibrium, but an unknown experimental factor could not be ruled out. In an earlier analysis of approximately 600 of the donors, most TCR beta V segments were observed in productive rearrangements about 90% or about 30% of the time, broadly matching IMGT annotations. A later analysis found that most CMV-associated TCR beta chains appeared HLA-restricted, with HLA associations seemingly driven largely by CMV exposure. A later genetic analysis reported fewer N-insertions in productive TCRs among donors in an Asian-associated ancestry cluster than the roughly 620-donor mean. While some public TCRs were present in many individuals, most TCR sequences turned up only very rarely across donors.

The library came from the immunoSEQ multiplex PCR assay. The multiplex PCR relied on a mix of 60 forward primers for TCR Vbeta segments and 13 reverse primers for TCR Jbeta segments. The CDR3 region of rearranged TCR beta genes was amplified from genomic DNA by a multiplex PCR assay. The Illumina HiSeq System was used to sequence the amplified TCR beta libraries as 87-base-pair reads. The original methods were these. Across the 640 or so repertoires, a later analysis counted some 80 million unique TCR beta chains, some 11 million of which were shared by at least two donors. Raw reads were error-corrected and collapsed into unique sequences with a nearest-neighbor algorithm that merged closely related sequences to remove PCR and sequencing errors. Alignment of CDR3 sequences to IMGT reference sequences was used to assign V, D and J gene segments. For a sequence to be retained, a match of at least six nucleotides to both a V gene segment and a J gene segment was required. A rearrangement was called productive if the CDR3 had no stop codons and remained in frame with V and J, and every other rearrangement was called non-productive. Following IMGT convention, CDR3 was defined as the stretch from the second conserved V-encoded cysteine to the conserved J-encoded phenylalanine. Sequences without an unambiguous match to a single V gene segment were excluded from the earlier analysis of about 640 of the donors. In an earlier analysis of about 590 of the donors, a V segment was called functional when productive rearrangements were above 56.7%, and segregating when the standard deviation between donors exceeded 5%. A statistical classification framework was built to diagnose cytomegalovirus status from the catalog of TCR beta chain sequences. In a later analysis, TCR nucleotide sequences were compared against IMGT/GENE-DB human TR gene sequences so that V and J genes could be assigned. Using the TCRdist pipeline, a later analysis assigned CDR3 sequences along with most-parsimonious VDJ recombination scenarios. In a later analysis, each TCR beta chain was defined by its CDR3 amino acid sequence together with its V-gene family, and reads without a unique V-gene family were excluded. To address suspected cross-contamination and a sequencing artifact, a later analysis removed some 620 highly shared, low-generation-probability nucleotide sequences. In a later analysis, a clonal expansion index for each public chain was calculated from normalized within-repertoire ranks of inferred template counts. In a later analysis, generation probabilities were computed with a VDJ recombination model fitted to out-of-frame rearrangements, and the resulting probabilities were checked against IGoR. Hypergeometric tests were used in a later analysis to score TCR-TCR, TCR-HLA and TCR-CMV co-occurrence, with a repertoire-size bias correction applied to the TCR pairs. To estimate false discovery rates, a later analysis permuted the HLA or CMV assignments 20 times. In a later analysis, co-occurring TCRs were grouped using DBSCAN, and TCRdist sequence similarity was added for clustering within HLA-allele-positive subsets. Repertoires with fewer than 30,000 or more than 120,000 public chains, plus five repertoires with anomalous nucleotide sharing, were excluded from co-occurrence clustering. The table was pulled from immuneACCESS by TCRdb, which kept in-frame rearrangements only. Such tables lose some clones; where checked, under half of the loss comes from unresolved V genes, and the rest has no known cause. The DNA was the basis for D and trimming; V, J and clone size are from that table. Across this sample there are about 90,000 clones, with about 88% seen only once. The ten largest clones capture around 1.9% of the sample.

The cohort comprised 710 or so healthy bone marrow donors. All cohort members were sampled while nominally healthy, although unrecorded immune exposures were likely present. The donor tested CMV seronegative and was one of the 352 seronegative cohort members. A peripheral blood sample was collected from each donor, and TCR beta sequencing was performed on peripheral blood mononuclear cells. Genomic DNA was extracted from the blood cell samples with the Qiagen DNeasy Blood Extraction Kit. What was sequenced was PBMCs. The receptor was isolated from a man aged 18 to 30 in good health and CMV-seronegative.

The CDR3: CASAIVPSGPLMYQETQYF. The sequenced DNA is TGTGCCAGCGCTATCGTCCCTAGCGGGCCCCTTATGTACCAAGAGACCCAGTACTTC. This chain is built from TRBV27 and TRBJ2-5; 8 nucleotides in the junction match TRBD2. From the cysteine up to the phenylalanine, the CDR3 has a length of 19 residues. Of all the DNA, just the CDR3 is kept, 57 bases in frame from base 1. Sequences MNHEY (CDR1) and SMNVEV (CDR2) are obtained from the germline V gene (reference sequence). From V the trimming removes 8 bases and from J it removes 0 bases, while the gene matches leave 20 bases of the junction unaccounted for.